Below are 9 T cell receptor beta chains sequenced from a single sample in a study of human T cells and chemical hapten exposure. Time point described: patch test 3, about 24 weeks after DPC sensitization. Sample treatment: therapeutic diphenylcyclopropenone sensitization with weekly scalp DPC. TCRdb analysed the RACE reads with MiXCR anew, one entry per CDR3 protein. The sample lists roughly 200,000 distinct CDR3 sequences; 20% to 25% were seen once. The source material was whole blood, sampled in connection with sensitization to the hapten diphenylcyclopropenone (DPC). The origin of the receptors is a woman aged 40 to 50 with alopecia areata. Some clones in this sample may be carry-over from other donors' samples.

The gene calls are TRBV20-1 and TRBJ2-3; 11 nucleotides align to TRBD2. This CDR3 is 15 amino acids long. Trimming cost V 5 bases and J 4 bases; bases outside gene matches: 8. Germline CDR1 is DFQATT and CDR2 is SNEGSKA (reference sequence). The CDR3 nucleotides read TGCAGTGCTCCTACTAGCGGGAGAAGCCCAGATACGCAGTATTTT. It is translated as CSAPTSGRSPDTQYF.

This chain uses TRBV12-3 or TRBV12-4 with TRBJ2-5, with D uncertain. V was trimmed by 0 bases and J by 4 bases, leaving 6 bases between them. The CDR3 is 13 amino acids. DNA of the CDR3: TGTGCCAGCAGTTTAGCGGGCCTAGAGACCCAGTACTTC. This sequence encodes CASSLAGLETQYF.

On this clonotype: One base away lies a much larger clone, so this may be a sequencing read error. This chain joins TRBV20-1 and TRBJ2-1; 13 positions match TRBD2. The germline V gene encodes CDR1 DFQATT and CDR2 SNEGSKA (reference sequence). This CDR3 has 14 amino acids. CDR3 in amino acids: CSAPLAGGPHEQIF. CDR3 coding DNA: TGCAGTGCGCCACTAGCGGGAGGGCCCCATGAGCAGATCTTC.

The sample holds many counts of this clonotype. The V and J genes are TRBV6-5 and TRBJ1-2; 7 positions match TRBD1. Germline V CDR1 and CDR2: MNHEY, SVGAGI. Trimming took 4 bases from V and 1 from J; bases not matched to a gene: 9. The CDR3 runs to 16 residues. CDR3 coding DNA: TGTGCCAGCAGTTTTTCCCGACAGGGTGGTAACTATGGCTACACCTTC. Protein: CASSFSRQGGNYGYTF.

This clonotype was detected a few times. The genes are TRBV6-2 or TRBV6-3 and TRBJ1-6; no reliable D call. The germline gives CDR1 MNHEY, CDR2 SVGEGT. CDR3 length equals 12 residues. V shed 4 bases and J shed 8 bases, with 6 bases lying between them. The CDR3 sequence is CASSWQDSPLHF. In DNA form, the CDR3 reads TGTGCCAGCAGTTGGCAGGATTCACCCCTCCACTTT.

This rearrangement joins TRBV12-3 or TRBV12-4 to TRBJ1-5; 7 nucleotides line up with TRBD1. This CDR3 is 14 amino acids long. V shed 3 bases and J 4 bases; nucleotides not matched to a gene: 3. The CDR3, as DNA: TGTGCCAGCAGTTTTACACAGGGGAATCAGCCCCAGCATTTT. This sequence encodes CASSFTQGNQPQHF.

The chain carries TRBV27 and TRBJ2-7; tentatively, D is TRBD1 or TRBD2 (5 bases each). V gave up 5 bases and J gave up 2 bases, with 10 bases separating them. Germline values: CDR1 MNHEY, CDR2 SMNVEV (reference sequence). This CDR3 contains 13 residues. The CDR3 DNA follows: TGTGCCAGCAGTAAGGGACCTACCTACGAGCAGTACTTC. Amino acids: CASSKGPTYEQYF.

This sequence joins TRBV7-9 and TRBJ2-7; D not certain. V gave up 1 base and J gave up 6 bases, with 7 bases separating them. Germline V lookup: CDR1 SEHNR, CDR2 FQNEAQ (reference sequence). This CDR3 spans 12 amino acids. This chain's CDR3 is CASSLELGEQYF. For the CDR3, the DNA is TGTGCCAGCAGCTTAGAATTGGGCGAGCAGTACTTC. The full variable domain, rest sourced from reference TRBV7-9 and TRBJ2-7, is DTGVSQNPRHKITKRGQNVTFRCDPISEHNRLYWYRQTLGQGPEFLTYFQNEAQLEKSRLLSDRFSAERPKGSFSTLEIQRTEQGDSAMYLCASSLELGEQYFGPGTRLTVT.

This clonotype was counted a few times. The genes are TRBV9 and TRBJ2-7; D possibly corresponds to TRBD2 (5 bases). Germline V lookup: CDR1 SGDLS, CDR2 YYNGEE. This CDR3 has 12 amino acids. Trimming took 3 bases from V and 4 from J, leaving 8 bases between them. DNA of the CDR3: TGTGCCAGCAGCGCCGGACTTTACGAGCAGTACTTC. This codes for CASSAGLYEQYF.